This T cell receptor beta chain was sequenced for a study of T cell clonotyping in hematopoietic cell transplantation (TCRdb year 2021). Background for the entire study: The study collected some 140 blood samples from approximately 40 consecutive transplant recipients and their related donors. Recruitment of patients was conducted between 2015 and January 2017, and follow-up was continued until late 2020 or death. Summary of the overall study and its limitations: Broader posttransplant TCR repertoire diversity was predicted by donor and pretransplant recipient Inverse Simpson Index values. A decrease in recipient TCR diversity was observed after transplant, and a progressive increase in pathologically expanded clonotypes was seen from day 30 to day 180. Sample size was limited, and cells were not sorted, so CD4 and CD8 repertoire contributions could not be separated. Overlap with donor repertoires was found for only a small fraction of recipient repertoires, with over 97% found to appear de novo at the given depth.

What this sample's time point label stands for: 100 days after allo-HCT. Blood from recipients was drawn about 28 days before transplant and again at days 30, 100 and 180 after transplant. Nuclei Lysis Solution was used to extract genomic DNA from fresh or cryopreserved unfractionated peripheral blood mononuclear cells. With the immunoSEQ assay, which is a bias-controlled multiplex PCR relying on V- and J-specific primers, TCR beta CDR3 regions were amplified from genomic DNA. In a second PCR step, a proprietary barcode and Illumina adapter sequences were attached to the CDR3 amplicons. An Illumina MiSeq instrument was used for sequencing of the CDR3 libraries. On the authors' methods: immunoSEQ Analyzer 3.0 was used for export and quality control, with R Bioconductor and Immunarch used for downstream analyses. Repertoire metrics were calculated using only productive rearrangements within the normalized downsampled data set. Clonotypes larger than 5 templates in the normalized cohort were defined as pathologically expanded. Repertoire diversity was measured with the Inverse Simpson Index. To capture all clonotypes, the CMV-specificity analyses were run on the non-normalized data set. TCRdb took this table from immuneACCESS and kept in-frame rearrangements with V and J called. Such tables lack part of the clones; where checked against another copy, unresolved V genes explain under half of the gap, and the rest is unexplained. That table is the source of V, J and clone size, and D and trimming were worked out from the DNA. The sample includes 5,000 to 6,000 clones, with roughly 79% observed a single time. The biggest ten clones account for 21% of the sample.

Worth noting for this clone: Its antigen specificity is not known. Nothing much larger sits one base from this clone, and base qualities are not available.

This specimen consisted of peripheral blood mononuclear cells, obtained 100 days after allogeneic stem cell transplant. The clonotype was recovered from a male patient between 55 and 70 years old who had an allogeneic stem cell transplant, so T cells may come from the graft donor. Some clones in this sample may be carry-over from other donors' samples.

The CDR3 protein: CASSFSGRASDEQFF. The DNA reads as follows: TGTGCCAGCAGCTTTAGTGGCCGAGCTAGCGATGAGCAGTTCTTC. The rearrangement joined TRBV9 to TRBJ2-1; 6 matching bases give a weak D call of TRBD2. The germline V gene supplies CDR1 SGDLS and CDR2 YYNGEE. From the cysteine up to the phenylalanine, the CDR3 has a length of 15 residues. Only CDR3 DNA is held: 45 bases, read in frame from base 1. V loses 4 bases, J loses 8 bases, and the germline ends lie 19 bases apart.